The next 2 T cell receptor beta chains were all read from a single sample in a study of Graves' ophthalmopathy and Graves' hyperthyroidism. Amplified material comprised TCR beta CDR3 regions derived from RNA transcripts. HTBI primers were employed in first-round RT-PCR, then a second-round multiplex PCR followed. TCRdb reprocessed the multiplex PCR reads with MiXCR, giving one entry per CDR3 protein. The sample carries over a million distinct CDR3 sequences, roughly two fifths recorded once. Specimen: peripheral blood or thyroid tissue (not recorded which). The source is an adult man with Graves' hyperthyroidism.

This clonotype was counted at least ten times. J is TRBJ1-1 and V is TRBV12-3 or TRBV12-4, with a possible D match to TRBD1 (5 bases). The CDR3 covers 15 residues. Trimming cost V 1 base and J 4 bases, with 13 bases left between them. CDR3 bases: TGTGCCAGCAGTTTAGGATGGCGGGACGTCACTGAAGCTTTCTTT. It codes for CASSLGWRDVTEAFF.

The gene calls are TRBV6-5 and TRBJ2-7; 11 bases are shared with TRBD2. Germline CDR1 is MNHEY and CDR2 is SVGAGI. The CDR3 length is 15 residues. V shed 6 bases, J shed 3 bases, and the junction held 7 bases outside the gene matches. CDR3: CASRVTSGGYYEQYF. The CDR3 coding sequence is TGTGCCAGCAGGGTAACTAGCGGGGGTTACTACGAGCAGTACTTC.